This TCR beta chain was found in a study of cytomegalovirus exposure and HLA in healthy donors. Study-level information: Earlier results showed roughly 120 million unique TCR beta sequences derived from approximately 170 million T cells. Study results and caveats: In a later analysis, common viral pathogens appeared linked to several of the most significant clusters. In an earlier analysis, in approximately 570 donors, most V segments appeared productive either ~87% or ~30% of the time.

J was trimmed by 9 bases and V by 5 bases; bases with no gene match: 8. The CDR3 runs to 15 residues. Germline-derived CDR1 and CDR2 are SEHNR and FQNEAQ (reference sequence). PCR used 60 Vbeta primers and 13 Jbeta primers. Using immunoSEQ multiplex PCR, the repertoire was profiled, and TCRdb retains in-frame clones only, with some absent. Of around 97,000 clones listed, 60% to 70% are singletons. A note on this clone: Its cognate antigen is unknown.

The TCR comes from a woman between 45 and 60 years old in good health and CMV-seronegative. What was sequenced was PBMCs. The rearrangement links TRBV7-9 to TRBJ2-1; 12 bases are a match to TRBD2. The chain's CDR3 is CASSTSSGRAGEQFF. In nucleotides, the CDR3 is TGTGCCAGCAGCACGTCTAGCGGGAGGGCCGGTGAGCAGTTCTTC.